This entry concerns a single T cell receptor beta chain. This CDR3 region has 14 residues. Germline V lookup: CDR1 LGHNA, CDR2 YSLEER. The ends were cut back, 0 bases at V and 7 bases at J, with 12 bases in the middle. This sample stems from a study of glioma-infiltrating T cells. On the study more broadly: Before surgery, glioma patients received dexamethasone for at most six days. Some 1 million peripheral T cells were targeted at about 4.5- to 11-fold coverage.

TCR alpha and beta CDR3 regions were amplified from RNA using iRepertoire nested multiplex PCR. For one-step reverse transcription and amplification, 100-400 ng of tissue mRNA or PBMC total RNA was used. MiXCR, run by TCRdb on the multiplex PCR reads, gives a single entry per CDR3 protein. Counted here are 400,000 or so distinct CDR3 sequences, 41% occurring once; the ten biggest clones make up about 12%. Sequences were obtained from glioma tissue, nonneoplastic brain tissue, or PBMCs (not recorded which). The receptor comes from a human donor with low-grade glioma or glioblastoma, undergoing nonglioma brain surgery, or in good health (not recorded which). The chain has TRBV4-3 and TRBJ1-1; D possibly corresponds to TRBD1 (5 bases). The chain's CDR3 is CASSQDPQAGEAFF. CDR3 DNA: TGCGCCAGCAGCCAAGATCCACAGGCCGGTGAAGCTTTCTTT.